Listed here is a single T cell receptor beta chain. This clone was observed once. Its antigen target is currently unknown. The input lacks base qualities; no much larger clone sits a single base away. This entry is derived from a study of blood T cell repertoires in COVID-19 (dated by TCRdb to the early 2020s). Some background on the complete study: The collaborator samples originated in the United States, Italy and Spain and spanned the acute and convalescent phases of COVID-19. The material from the prospective study consisted of cDNA or gDNA derived from T cells, B-cell-depleted T cells, or PBMCs. The dataset comprised deeply sampled blood TCRbeta repertoires from subjects exposed to, actively infected with, or recovered from COVID-19. The repertoires were released in a freely available public database intended as a resource for research on the immune response to SARS-CoV-2. The samples were drawn from two sources: the first 160 participants of the ongoing ImmuneRACE study, and 950 to 1,500 subjects contributed by 6 global collaborators. A de-identified subject ID, COVID-19 status, age in years and sex were almost always included in the sample metadata. HLA class I and class II types, where available, came from metadata supplied by the sample provider rather than from assay-based typing.

The collaborating institutions used their own protocols to collect whole blood in K2EDTA tubes. For TCRbeta analysis, collaborators shipped samples as frozen whole blood, isolated PBMCs, or DNA extracted from either of those sample types. The paper as a whole reports these results and caveats: How much clinical and demographic metadata was included differed by source and by participant, and the metadata was provided uncurated.

TCRbeta CDR3 regions were amplified from genomic DNA using the immunoSEQ Assay, a bias-controlled multiplex PCR. The study's own analysis went as follows. The number of nucleated cells in each sample was estimated from the amplification of reference gene primers within the assay. Sequence reads were collapsed and filtered to measure the absolute abundance of every unique TCRbeta CDR3 rearrangement. Productive Simpson clonality was computed per sample as the square root of Simpson's diversity index over productive rearrangements. What TCRdb holds here is the immuneACCESS table cut down to in-frame rearrangements. Part of the clones is not present; checked against another copy, under half of the missing clones reflect an unresolved V gene, and the others are unexplained. V and J calls and clone size come straight from that table; D and trimming were deduced from the DNA. In this sample the table shows about 64,000 clones, 80% to 90% of which occur a single time. The ten largest clonotypes hold around 14% of the sample.

V is pruned by 3 bases and J by 3 bases, leaving 5 bases of the junction without a gene match. Per the germline V gene, KGHSH is the CDR1 and LQKENI is the CDR2. Reading from cysteine to phenylalanine, the CDR3 counts 15 amino acids. Solely the CDR3 DNA is kept, with 45 bases framed from the first base. This receptor was taken from a man older than 75 with acute or convalescent COVID-19. Sequences were obtained from peripheral blood. The chain links TRBV18 with TRBJ1-2, and 9 junctional nucleotides match TRBD1. The sequenced DNA: TGTGCCAGCTCACCTCTAGACAGGGGGGACTATGGCTACACCTTC. Its protein reads: CASSPLDRGDYGYTF.